This is a list of T cell receptor beta chains from one sample in a study of cytomegalovirus exposure and HLA in healthy donors. Only in-frame clones appear in the TCRdb table, and some are missing; sequencing was by immunoSEQ multiplex PCR. Among roughly 140,000 clones listed, roughly 75% were seen once. Sequencing used PBMCs. Every receptor here comes from a man aged 25 to 40 in good health and CMV-seronegative. The CDR3 runs from the conserved cysteine through the conserved F or W. A D gene is named only where the DNA matches it firmly. Part of the rows lack a size; the others show once, few, many or a class for expanded clones.

D,size,length,V,J,CDR3,DNA
-,-,14,TRBV10-1,TRBJ2-3,CASSESRGWDTQYF,TGCGCCAGCAGTGAGTCCAGGGGTTGGGATACGCAGTATTTT
-,-,16,TRBV7-8,TRBJ1-1,CASSSRHGERNTEAFF,TGTGCCAGCAGCTCACGCCACGGGGAGAGGAACACTGAAGCTTTCTTT
-,-,14,TRBV18,TRBJ1-6,CASSPTGQTSPLHF,TGTGCCAGCTCACCGACAGGACAGACATCACCCCTCCACTTT
-,-,13,TRBV5-5,TRBJ2-7,CARGGTDSYEQYF,TGTGCCAGGGGTGGTACAGACTCCTACGAGCAGTACTTC
TRBD1,once,13,TRBV19,TRBJ2-5,CASSTGGGETQYF,TGTGCCAGTTCGACAGGGGGCGGGGAGACCCAGTACTTC
TRBD1,-,15,TRBV5-4,TRBJ2-5,CASSSKTGTVETQYF,TGTGCCAGCAGCTCCAAGACAGGGACGGTGGAGACCCAGTACTTC
TRBD1,-,15,TRBV9,TRBJ2-1,CASSPRDRAYNEQFF,TGTGCCAGCAGCCCCCGGGACAGGGCCTACAATGAGCAGTTCTTC
-,-,13,TRBV27,TRBJ1-1,CASSPTKNTEAFF,TGTGCCAGCAGCCCTACGAAGAACACTGAAGCTTTCTTT
-,few,15,TRBV4-2,TRBJ1-6,CASSQESGSASPLHF,TGTGCCAGCAGCCAAGAGTCAGGGTCAGCATCACCCCTCCACTTT
-,-,15,TRBV28,TRBJ2-7,CASSLSIGGAGEQYF,TGTGCCAGCAGTCTCTCTATTGGGGGGGCGGGCGAGCAGTACTTC